This T cell receptor (beta chain) was sequenced for a study of blood T cell repertoires in COVID-19. The germline CDR1 and CDR2 sequences are MGHDK and SYGVNS. The CDR3 loop spans 14 amino acids. The germline V and J ends were trimmed by 5 bases and 10 bases, with 15 bases remaining between them. Using immunoSEQ multiplex PCR, the repertoire was profiled, and TCRdb retains in-frame clones only, with some absent. Seen here are more than 80,000 clones, 88% observed once, and the top ten hold around 10%. V and J are TRBV25-1 and TRBJ1-6; weak D call: TRBD1 (6 bases). The origin of this receptor is a man aged 80 or over with acute or convalescent COVID-19. The sequenced sample was peripheral blood. DNA for the CDR3: TGTGCCAGCAGTCTGACAGGAGGTGACTCACCCCTCCACTTT. Encoded protein: CASSLTGGDSPLHF.